This entry lists 31 T cell receptor beta chains sequenced from one sample in a study of cytomegalovirus exposure and HLA in healthy donors. The PCR was carried out with 60 Vbeta primers and 13 Jbeta primers. Clones were sequenced by immunoSEQ multiplex PCR, and TCRdb holds only the in-frame ones, with some missing. The data contain 150,000 to 200,000 clones, about three quarters of them singletons. Sequencing was performed on PBMCs. These TCRs come from a man aged 18 to 35 in good health and CMV-seronegative.

J is TRBJ2-3 and V is TRBV2, with 7 bases that match TRBD2. The junction had 16 bases not matched to a gene; V was cut back by 8 bases and J by 8 bases. The CDR3 contains 15 residues. The germline CDR1 and CDR2 sequences are SNHLY and FYNNEI. The CDR3 nucleotides are TGTGCCAGCCTTAGGGAGGGTCTTTTGAAGGGTACGCAGTATTTT. This translates into CASLREGLLKGTQYF.

V usage is TRBV7-6 and J usage is TRBJ1-5, with D possibly TRBD1 on 6 matching bases. The CDR3 spans 14 residues. Per the germline V gene, CDR1 is SGHVS and CDR2 is FNYEAQ. V was trimmed by 3 bases and J by 7 bases, leaving 13 bases between them. CDR3 amino acids: CASSLGGAGQPQHF. CDR3 DNA sequence: TGTGCCAGCAGCTTGGGGGGGGCCGGGCAGCCCCAGCATTTT.

This sequence joins TRBV2 and TRBJ2-1, with 8 bases matching TRBD2. Germline V gives CDR1 SNHLY, CDR2 FYNNEI. The CDR3 extends over 13 amino acids. Trimming cost V 6 bases and J 7 bases; bases outside gene matches: 5. This chain's CDR3 is CASSGRAENEQFF. The CDR3 bases are TGTGCCAGCAGCGGGAGGGCCGAGAATGAGCAGTTCTTC.

V is TRBV6-5 and J is TRBJ2-2; TRBD2 agrees at 8 bases. Germline trimming cut 6 bases from V and 5 bases from J; bases unmatched to any gene: 8. The CDR3 contains 15 residues. Germline CDR1 is MNHEY and CDR2 is SVGAGI. The CDR3 region has the DNA TGTGCCAGCAGAGGAGCGGGAGTGGAGACCGGGGAGCTGTTTTTT. Its translation: CASRGAGVETGELFF.

V usage is TRBV7-3 and J usage is TRBJ1-1; the match to TRBD1 covers 7 bases. V shed 3 bases and J 0 bases; nucleotides not matched to a gene: 1. The CDR3 totals 14 residues. The V gene's germline CDR1 is SGHTA and CDR2 FQGTGA. The CDR3 DNA sequence: TGTGCCAGCAGCTTGGGACAGCTGAACACTGAAGCTTTCTTT. This translates into CASSLGQLNTEAFF.

J is TRBJ1-1 and V is TRBV7-2; 9 nucleotides agree with TRBD1. The CDR3 is 16 residues long. The V gene end was trimmed by 4 bases and the J gene end by 0 bases; junction bases not matched to a gene: 6. Germline CDR1 SGHTA, CDR2 FQGNSA. CDR3 DNA: TGTGCCAGCAGCTCGACAGGGGGGCATATGAACACTGAAGCTTTCTTT. Residues: CASSSTGGHMNTEAFF.

This rearrangement joins TRBV18 to TRBJ1-1; a weak D match, TRBD1 (5 bases). In germline, CDR1 is KGHSH, CDR2 LQKENI. Trimming stripped 3 bases from V and 7 bases from J, with 15 bases between. The CDR3 loop spans 14 amino acids. CDR3 sequence (DNA): TGTGCCAGCTCACCGGCCGCTTCAGGGCTTGAAGCTTTCTTT. Amino acids: CASSPAASGLEAFF.

The V gene is TRBV7-9, the J gene TRBJ2-3; a weak D match, TRBD1 (5 bases). The CDR3 is 15 amino acids. V shed 4 bases and J shed 2 bases, with 13 bases lying between them. Germline V gives CDR1 SEHNR, CDR2 FQNEAQ (reference sequence). The CDR3 bases are TGTGCCAGCAGCTCACAGGTTCCCGACACAGATACGCAGTATTTT. Protein: CASSSQVPDTDTQYF.

The chain has TRBV14 and TRBJ2-7; TRBD2 matches at 8 bases. The V and J ends lost 1 base and 1 base, in that order; junction bases with no gene match: 3. This CDR3 is 15 amino acids long. CDR1 SGHDN and CDR2 FVKESK come from the germline V gene. CDR3 region: CASSQGLAGSYEQYF. CDR3 DNA: TGTGCCAGCAGCCAAGGGCTAGCGGGTTCCTACGAGCAGTACTTC.

With regard to this clone: The junction and the germline gene differ at one end; a read error may be behind it. The sample carries other DNA sequences with the same CDR3. The chain joins TRBV30 to TRBJ1-2; D may be TRBD1 (6 bases). The CDR3 spans 16 residues. The germline V gene encodes CDR1 GTSNPN and CDR2 SVGIG (reference sequence). CDR3 protein: CAWGGWDTGKGYGYTF. The DNA for the CDR3 is TGTGCCTGGGGTGGTTGGGACACCGGGAAGGGCTATGGTTACACCTTC.

The chain recombines TRBV2 with TRBJ2-1; maybe TRBD2 (6 bases). Trimming removed 3 bases at V and 1 base at J, with 10 bases between. The CDR3 length is 15 residues. Germline CDR1 SNHLY, CDR2 FYNNEI. DNA of the CDR3: TGTGCCAGCAGTGACGGGAGCGGGTCCTACAATGAGCAGTTCTTC. This sequence encodes CASSDGSGSYNEQFF.

This clone was counted between two and nine times. The genes are TRBV7-8 and TRBJ2-7; maybe TRBD1 (6 bases). V lost 0 bases to trimming and J lost 2 bases, with 14 bases between them. Germline CDR1 SGHVS, CDR2 FQNEAQ. This CDR3 has 16 amino acids. The CDR3 sequence is CASSLARGGRTYEQYF. The CDR3 DNA reads as TGTGCCAGCAGCTTAGCAAGAGGGGGTCGAACCTACGAGCAGTACTTC.

The chain joins TRBV27 to TRBJ2-7, with 9 bases aligning to TRBD1. The CDR3 runs 14 residues. The germline V gene encodes CDR1 MNHEY and CDR2 SMNVEV (reference sequence). The junction had 10 bases not matched to a gene; V was cut back by 4 bases and J by 9 bases. The CDR3 DNA reads TGTGCCAGCAGTTCGTGGACAGGGGACGAGGTGCAGTACTTC. Its protein product is CASSSWTGDEVQYF.

The chain is built from TRBV13 and TRBJ1-4; possibly TRBD1 for D (6 bases). The germline gives CDR1 PRHDT, CDR2 FYEKMQ (reference sequence). The CDR3 is made up of 17 amino acids. Trimming took off 1 base at V and 3 bases at J, with 15 bases between the two ends. The CDR3 here is CASSLAMGAVANEKLFF. In DNA form, the CDR3 reads TGTGCCAGCAGCTTAGCGATGGGGGCAGTAGCTAATGAAAAACTGTTTTTT. Looking up the rest from reference TRBV13 and TRBJ1-4 gives the full variable domain: AAGVIQSPRHLIKEKRETATLKCYPIPRHDTVYWYQQGPGQDPQFLISFYEKMQSDKGSIPDRFSAQQFSDYHSELNMSSLELGDSALYFCASSLAMGAVANEKLFFGSGTQLSVL.

The chain is built from TRBV25-1 and TRBJ1-1; the D gene is possibly TRBD1 (5 bases). CDR1 is MGHDK and CDR2 is SYGVNS in the germline V gene. Trimming shortened V by 2 bases and J by 6 bases, and 19 bases separated the two germline ends. The length of the CDR3 is 16 residues. CDR3 amino acids: CASSERGQGRGAEAFF. Written as DNA, the CDR3 is TGTGCCAGCAGTGAAAGGGGCCAGGGACGGGGGGCTGAAGCTTTCTTT. Combining the CDR3 with reference TRBV25-1 and TRBJ1-1 gives the whole variable domain EADIYQTPRYLVIGTGKKITLECSQTMGHDKMYWYQQDPGMELHLIHYSYGVNSTEKGDLSSESTVSRIRTEHFPLTLESARPSHTSQYLCASSERGQGRGAEAFFGQGTRLTVV.

The gene calls are TRBV7-3 and TRBJ1-2, with 8 positions matching TRBD1. The CDR3 is 13 amino acids. The ends lost 2 bases at V and 6 bases at J; junction bases unmatched: 2. Germline CDR1 and CDR2: SGHTA and FQGTGA. For the CDR3, the DNA is TGTGCCAGCAGCTTAGCGACAGGGGATGGCTACACCTTC. Translated, it gives CASSLATGDGYTF.

With regard to this clone: One base away lies a much larger clone, so this may be a sequencing read error. CDR3 in amino acids: CASSVDSGGTEAFF. DNA for the CDR3: TGTGCCAGCAGCGTAGATTCCGGGGGCACTGAAGCTTTCTTT. V and J are TRBV9 and TRBJ1-1; a possible D gene is TRBD1 (5 bases). This CDR3 comprises 14 residues. With 0 bases removed from V and 4 bases from J, the gap between germline ends came to 10 bases. Germline V CDR1 and CDR2: SGDLS, YYNGEE.

The rearrangement links TRBV27 to TRBJ1-2; 7 nucleotides line up with TRBD1. CDR1 is MNHEY and CDR2 is SMNVEV in the germline V gene (reference sequence). The length of the CDR3 is 15 residues. Trimming removed 8 bases from V and 8 bases from J; junction bases left unmatched: 17. In nucleotides, the CDR3 is TGTGCCAGCCACACCCCGGGACAGCCTTCGGGAGGCTACACCTTC. It is translated as CASHTPGQPSGGYTF.

This sequence joins TRBV2 and TRBJ1-2, with TRBD1 identical over 7 bases. J was trimmed by 7 bases and V by 3 bases; bases with no gene match: 11. Per germline, CDR1 SNHLY and CDR2 FYNNEI. The CDR3 is 15 residues long. The CDR3 reads CASSDFGRGIGGYTF. The CDR3 bases are TGTGCCAGCAGTGATTTTGGCAGGGGGATCGGTGGCTACACCTTC.

This CDR3 is CASSVGGGGTAGELFF. DNA for the CDR3: TGTGCCAGCAGCGTCGGAGGCGGGGGGACGGCCGGGGAGCTGTTTTTT. This sequence joins TRBV9 and TRBJ2-2; TRBD2 aligns across 8 bases. The J segment lost 6 bases and the V segment lost 2 bases, leaving 9 bases of the junction unmatched. The germline V gene has CDR1 SGDLS and CDR2 YYNGEE. There are 16 residues in the CDR3.

The chain combines TRBV5-1 with TRBJ2-6, with D perhaps TRBD2 (6 bases). The CDR3 extends over 20 amino acids. V lost 3 bases and J 4 bases, leaving 26 bases between the germline ends. CDR1 is SGHRS, CDR2 YFSETQ, per germline. The CDR3 spells CASSSINPGLSPPGANVLTF. For the CDR3, the DNA is TGCGCCAGCAGCTCAATAAACCCGGGACTCTCACCCCCGGGGGCCAACGTCCTGACTTTC.

J is TRBJ1-6 and V is TRBV2, with 10 bases that match TRBD1. Germline CDR1 and CDR2: SNHLY and FYNNEI. J lost 9 bases, V lost 6 bases, and 8 bases had no gene match. The CDR3 length is 15 residues. The CDR3, as DNA: TGTGCCAGCAGAGCCTCCGGGACAGGGGTTTCACCCCTCCACTTT. As protein: CASRASGTGVSPLHF. Using reference TRBV2 and TRBJ1-6 for the parts outside the CDR3, the full variable domain is EPEVTQTPSHQVTQMGQEVILRCVPISNHLYFYWYRQILGQKVEFLVSFYNNEISEKSEIFDDQFSVERPDGSNFTLKIRSTKLEDSAMYFCASRASGTGVSPLHFGNGTRLTVT.

The rearrangement uses TRBV4-3 and TRBJ2-7, with TRBD2 identical over 14 bases. The V gene end was trimmed by 2 bases and the J gene end by 2 bases; junction bases not matched to a gene: 11. This CDR3 is built from 19 residues. Germline loops: CDR1 LGHNA, CDR2 YSLEER. The CDR3 nucleotides read TGCGCCAGCAGCCAATCATGGGGACTAGCGGGGGTAGTCACCTACGAGCAGTACTTC. As protein: CASSQSWGLAGVVTYEQYF.

Regarding this clone: One end of the junction is discordant with germline, which a read error may explain. This chain connects TRBV7-9 to TRBJ2-1, with D perhaps being TRBD1 or TRBD2 (5 bases each). The CDR3 has 12 amino acids. The germline V gene encodes CDR1 SEHNR and CDR2 FQNEAQ (reference sequence). The CDR3 is CSSSLGENEQFF. CDR3 DNA sequence: TGTTCCAGCAGCTTAGGGGAGAATGAGCAGTTCTTC.

The V call is TRBV2, the J call TRBJ1-6; a weak D match, TRBD1 (5 bases). The CDR3 is 14 amino acids. The ends were cut back, 4 bases at V and 10 bases at J, with 14 bases in the middle. Looked up from germline, CDR1 is SNHLY and CDR2 is FYNNEI. The CDR3: CASSVRQGESPLHF. CDR3 coding DNA: TGTGCCAGCAGTGTGCGGCAGGGTGAATCACCCCTCCACTTT.

The CDR3, as DNA: TGTGCCAGCAGTGAACCCGGGACAGGGGGTTACGAGCAGTACTTC. Amino acids: CASSEPGTGGYEQYF. This chain joins TRBV25-1 and TRBJ2-5; 11 bases match TRBD1. TRBJ2-7 matches the DNA end more closely, so the J call is doubtful. CDR3 length equals 15 residues. Germline assignment: CDR1 MGHDK and CDR2 SYGVNS.

This chain uses TRBV9 with TRBJ2-1; 8 nucleotides agree with TRBD1. CDR1 and CDR2 from the germline V gene are SGDLS and YYNGEE. V gave up 4 bases and J gave up 7 bases; unmatched junction bases: 7. This CDR3 spans 14 amino acids. As DNA, the CDR3 is TGTGCCAGCAGCCCAATTTACAGGGGGAATGAGCAGTTCTTC. Amino acid sequence: CASSPIYRGNEQFF.

The chain has TRBV4-2 and TRBJ2-7; 7 bases map to TRBD2. Germline values: CDR1 LGHNA, CDR2 YNFKEQ. V lost 1 base and J lost 0; bases outside the gene matches: 3. This CDR3 region has 15 residues. CDR3 in amino acids: CASSQGAGTSYEQYF. CDR3 sequence (DNA): TGTGCCAGCAGCCAAGGAGCGGGGACCTCCTACGAGCAGTACTTC.

The chain couples TRBV9 to TRBJ2-1; D is unresolved. The germline CDR1 and CDR2 sequences are SGDLS and YYNGEE. Trimming removed 4 bases at V and 0 bases at J, with 11 bases between. CDR3 length equals 15 residues. CDR3 region: CASSPGGSSYNEQFF. CDR3 coding DNA: TGTGCCAGCAGCCCAGGTGGCAGCTCCTACAATGAGCAGTTCTTC.

V is TRBV19 and J is TRBJ2-5; 9 nucleotides align to TRBD2. This CDR3 is 20 amino acids long. The J segment lost 0 bases and the V segment lost 5 bases, leaving 19 bases of the junction unmatched. Germline V gene lookup returns CDR1 LNHDA and CDR2 SQIVND (reference sequence). The CDR3, as DNA: TGTGCCAGTAGTCTTAGATTAGGGATTCCGGGACTAGCCTACCAAGAGACCCAGTACTTC. Its translation is CASSLRLGIPGLAYQETQYF. Together with reference TRBV19 and TRBJ2-5, the CDR3 gives the full variable domain: DGGITQSPKYLFRKEGQNVTLSCEQNLNHDAMYWYRQDPGQGLRLIYYSQIVNDFQKGDIAEGYSVSREKKESFPLTVTSAQKNPTAFYLCASSLRLGIPGLAYQETQYFGPGTRLLVL.

This clone was seen a few times. The chain is built from TRBV6-5 and TRBJ2-1; possibly TRBD2 for D (6 bases). Between the trimmed V and J ends, which lost 2 bases and 6 bases, there was a span of 8 bases. The CDR3 has 13 amino acids. CDR1 is MNHEY and CDR2 is SVGAGI in the germline V gene. In DNA form, the CDR3 reads TGTGCCAGCAGTTACGGGGGGACCAATGAGCAGTTCTTC. This encodes CASSYGGTNEQFF.